One T cell receptor (beta chain) is described in this entry. Its antigen is undetermined. This CDR3 region has 15 residues. V lost 5 bases, J lost 3 bases, and 17 bases lay in between. In germline, CDR1 is MNHEY, CDR2 SVGAGI. The data originate from a study of OX40 agonist ivuxolimab in advanced cancers. Study information: At 0.01 to 10 mg/kg, ivuxolimab was administered intravenously to patients every 2 weeks. The dose-escalation cohort had hepatocellular carcinoma, melanoma, renal cell or head and neck cancer.

The study, taken as a whole, reports: Expanded clones were, on average, more numerous among CD8+ T cells than CD4+. At 0.1 to 3.0 mg/kg and by week 6, clonal expansion occurred in CD4+ and CD8+ blood T cells.

Using immunoSEQ multiplex PCR, the repertoire was profiled, and TCRdb retains in-frame clones only, with some absent. Of over 20,000 clones in the sample, 76% were seen once. The source material was CD4+ or CD8+ T cells sorted from blood, sampled in a trial of the OX40 agonist ivuxolimab. This TCR derives from an adult with an advanced solid tumor such as melanoma, head and neck, liver or kidney cancer. This chain joins TRBV6-5 and TRBJ2-7, with D possibly matching TRBD2 (5 bases). The CDR3 DNA reads TGTGCCAGCAGTACCCCTTACAGCGGATTCTACGAGCAGTACTTC. Translation gives CASSTPYSGFYEQYF.